This T cell receptor (beta chain) originates from a study of Ad26.COV2.S vaccination and SARS-CoV-2 variants. At the level of the study: Ad26.COV2.S given intramuscularly, once or twice 56 days apart. Whole-study results and caveats: Spike-specific TCR breadth ran higher among vaccine recipients than placebo recipients. Breadth of non-spike TCRs did not differ between vaccinees and placebo recipients.

Treatment denoted: about 20 received Ad26.COV2.S at low or high dose, single or two shots; five or six received placebo; per-sample allocation not given. The samples date from day 63 after the first vaccine or placebo injection. This table comes from immunoSEQ multiplex PCR, and its TCRdb copy is limited to in-frame clones, with some not included. The sample has roughly 700,000 clones, about 89% seen once. On this clone: The antigen is not known.

The sample in question was peripheral blood, obtained in a trial of Ad26.COV2.S vaccine versus placebo. This TCR was recovered from a person aged 18-60 years who received the Ad26.COV2.S COVID-19 vaccine or a placebo.

CDR3 sequence: CATRRGTGNTGELFF. CDR3 nucleotide sequence: TGTGCCACCAGGCGGGGGACAGGGAACACCGGGGAGCTGTTTTTT. The chain combines TRBV24-1 with TRBJ2-2; possibly TRBD1 for D (8 bases). The CDR3 runs to 15 residues. Germline values: CDR1 KGHDR, CDR2 SFDVKD. The germline V and J ends were trimmed by 7 bases and 1 base, with 12 bases remaining between them.